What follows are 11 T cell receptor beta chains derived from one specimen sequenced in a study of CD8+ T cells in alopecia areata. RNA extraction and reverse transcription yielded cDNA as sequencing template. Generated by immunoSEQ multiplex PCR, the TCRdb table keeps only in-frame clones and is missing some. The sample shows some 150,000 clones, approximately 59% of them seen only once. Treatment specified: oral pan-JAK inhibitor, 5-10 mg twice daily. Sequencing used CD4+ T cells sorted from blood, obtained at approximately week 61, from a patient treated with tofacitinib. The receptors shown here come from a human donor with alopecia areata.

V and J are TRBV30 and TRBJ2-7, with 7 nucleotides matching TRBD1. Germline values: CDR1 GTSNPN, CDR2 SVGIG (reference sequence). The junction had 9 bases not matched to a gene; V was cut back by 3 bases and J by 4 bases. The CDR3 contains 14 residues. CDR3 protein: CAWRAPGQKYEQYF. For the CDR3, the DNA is TGTGCCTGGAGAGCTCCGGGACAGAAATACGAGCAGTACTTC.

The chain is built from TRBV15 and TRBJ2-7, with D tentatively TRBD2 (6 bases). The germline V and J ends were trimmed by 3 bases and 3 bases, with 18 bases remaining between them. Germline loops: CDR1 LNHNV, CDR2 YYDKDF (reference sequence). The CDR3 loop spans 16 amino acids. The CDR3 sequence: CATSRGLREENYEQYF. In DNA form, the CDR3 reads TGTGCCACCAGCAGGGGACTCAGGGAAGAGAACTACGAGCAGTACTTC.

The CDR3 loop is CASSSRDRDQPQHF. For the CDR3, the DNA is TGTGCCAGCTCAAGCCGGGACAGGGATCAGCCCCAGCATTTT. The genes are TRBV18 and TRBJ1-5, with 9 nucleotides matching TRBD1. J lost 5 bases, V lost 5 bases, and 4 bases had no gene match. The germline V gene encodes CDR1 KGHSH and CDR2 LQKENI. The CDR3 totals 14 residues.

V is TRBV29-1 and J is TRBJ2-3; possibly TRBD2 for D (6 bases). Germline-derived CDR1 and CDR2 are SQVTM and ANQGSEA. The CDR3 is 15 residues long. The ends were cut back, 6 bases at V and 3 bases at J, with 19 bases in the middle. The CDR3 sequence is CSVLHAGPVTDTQYF. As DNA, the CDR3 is TGCAGCGTCCTACATGCGGGGCCTGTGACAGATACGCAGTATTTT.

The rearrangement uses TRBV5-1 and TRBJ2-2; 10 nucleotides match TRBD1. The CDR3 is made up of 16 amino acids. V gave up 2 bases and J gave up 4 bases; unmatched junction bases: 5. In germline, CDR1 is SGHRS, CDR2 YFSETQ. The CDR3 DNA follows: TGCGCCAGCAGCTTCACCGGGACAGGGGTCACCGGGGAGCTGTTTTTT. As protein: CASSFTGTGVTGELFF.

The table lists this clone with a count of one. This CDR3 is CSVVPGPLVLGTEAFF. In DNA, the CDR3 is TGCAGCGTAGTCCCGGGACCCCTAGTTTTAGGCACTGAAGCTTTCTTT. V is TRBV29-1 and J is TRBJ1-1, with D maybe TRBD1 (5 bases). Germline values: CDR1 SQVTM, CDR2 ANQGSEA. V lost 6 bases to trimming and J lost 4 bases, with 24 bases between them. The CDR3 runs 16 residues.

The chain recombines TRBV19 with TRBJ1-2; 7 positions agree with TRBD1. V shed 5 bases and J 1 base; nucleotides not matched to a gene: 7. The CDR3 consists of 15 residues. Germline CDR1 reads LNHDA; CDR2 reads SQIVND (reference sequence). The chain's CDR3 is CASSPKTGFNYGYTF. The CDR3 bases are TGTGCCAGTAGTCCCAAGACAGGGTTTAACTATGGCTACACCTTC.

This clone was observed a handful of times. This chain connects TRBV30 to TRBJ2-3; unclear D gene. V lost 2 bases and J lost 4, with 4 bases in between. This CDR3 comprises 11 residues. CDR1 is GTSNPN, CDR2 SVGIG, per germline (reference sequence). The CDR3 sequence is CAWSPADTQYF. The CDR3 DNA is TGTGCCTGGAGTCCGGCAGATACGCAGTATTTT.

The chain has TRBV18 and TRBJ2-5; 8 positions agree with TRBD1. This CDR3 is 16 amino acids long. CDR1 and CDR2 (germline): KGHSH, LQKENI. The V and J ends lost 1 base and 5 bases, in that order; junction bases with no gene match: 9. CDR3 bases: TGTGCCAGCTCACCACGCGGACAGGGATTTCAGGAGACCCAGTACTTC. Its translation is CASSPRGQGFQETQYF.

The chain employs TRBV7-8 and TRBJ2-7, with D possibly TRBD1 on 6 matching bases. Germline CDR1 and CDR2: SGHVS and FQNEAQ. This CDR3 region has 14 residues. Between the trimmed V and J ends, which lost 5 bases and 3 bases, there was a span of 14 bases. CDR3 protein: CASSPGHQIYEQYF. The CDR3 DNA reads TGTGCCAGCAGCCCGGGACACCAAATCTACGAGCAGTACTTC.

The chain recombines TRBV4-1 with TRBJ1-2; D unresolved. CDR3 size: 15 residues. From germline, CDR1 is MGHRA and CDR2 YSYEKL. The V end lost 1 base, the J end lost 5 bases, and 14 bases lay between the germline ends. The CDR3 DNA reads TGCGCCAGCAGCCAAGGTCGCGGCAGCGTTTATGGCTACACCTTC. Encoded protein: CASSQGRGSVYGYTF.